This is a list of T cell receptor beta chains from one sample in a study of beta chain features in type 1 diabetes. Assay used: immunoSEQ multiplex PCR; TCRdb lists only in-frame clones, some missing. The repertoire has 600,000 or so clones, about 14% of them found once; the top ten carry 0.03% to 0.045%. The sample was naive CD4+ T cells from blood. The receptors were gathered from a man between 18 and 35 years old with type 1 diabetes. Each CDR3 is given with its conserved first and last residue. A D gene is named only where the DNA matches it firmly. Only some rows state a clone size, as once, few, many or a class for expanded clones.

d_gene,abundance,j_gene,v_gene,CDR3aa,CDR3nt
TRBD1,few,TRBJ2-5,TRBV6-5,CASSYTGTGSRETQYF,TGTGCCAGCAGTTACACGGGGACAGGGAGTCGGGAGACCCAGTACTTC
.,few,TRBJ2-5,TRBV9,CASNSREETQYF,TGTGCCAGCAACTCCCGAGAAGAGACCCAGTACTTC
.,.,TRBJ1-5,TRBV5-1,CASSQGTSNQPQHF,TGCGCCAGCAGCCAGGGGACTAGCAATCAGCCCCAGCATTTT
.,.,TRBJ2-7,TRBV11-2,CASSLSASSYEQYF,TGTGCCAGCAGCTTATCAGCGAGCTCCTACGAGCAGTACTTC
TRBD1,few,TRBJ2-7,TRBV14,CASSPQQGAGNEQYF,TGTGCCAGCAGCCCCCAACAGGGGGCGGGAAACGAGCAGTACTTC
.,once,TRBJ1-1,TRBV6-5,CASSYVGERAFF,TGTGCCAGCAGTTACGTCGGGGAGCGAGCTTTCTTT
TRBD2,.,TRBJ2-5,TRBV5-1,CASSLRGLAGEETQYF,TGCGCCAGCAGCCTGAGGGGACTAGCGGGAGAAGAGACCCAGTACTTC
.,few,TRBJ2-3,TRBV5-1,CASSTEPREMDTQYF,TGCGCCAGCAGCACAGAGCCCCGGGAGATGGATACGCAGTATTTT
.,.,TRBJ2-7,TRBV19,CASTGGDGTPYEQYF,TGTGCCAGTACAGGGGGGGACGGGACGCCCTACGAGCAGTACTTC
.,.,TRBJ2-5,TRBV9,CASSVATSREQYF,TGTGCCAGCAGCGTAGCGACTTCGAGGGAGCAGTACTTC
.,few,TRBJ1-1,TRBV27,CASSLWGRVNTEAFF,TGTGCCAGCAGTTTATGGGGCAGGGTGAACACTGAAGCTTTCTTT
.,.,TRBJ1-2,TRBV4-2,CASSPRRDGYGYTF,TGTGCCAGCAGCCCGCGAAGGGACGGCTATGGCTACACCTTC
.,few,TRBJ2-2,TRBV9,CASSVGPGAAGHTGELFF,TGTGCCAGCAGCGTAGGGCCTGGGGCGGCAGGTCACACCGGGGAGCTGTTTTTT